This TCR beta chain is from a study of identical twins. The CDR3 runs 16 residues. Trimming pared 6 bases from V and 1 base from J, leaving 17 bases between. Overall study results and limits: Model-predicted out-of-frame TCR alpha sharing fell below observed values in monozygotic twins.

As concerns this clonotype: What it binds is unknown.

TCRdb re-called the 5' RACE reads through MiXCR, storing one row per CDR3 protein. The data show 420,000 or so distinct CDR3 sequences, 15% to 20% seen once. Source material: naive T cells sorted from blood. The rearrangement links TRBV12-3 or TRBV12-4 to TRBJ2-3; D is perhaps TRBD2 (6 bases). This sequence originates from a man between 45 and 60 years old in good health. The DNA for the CDR3 is TGTGCCAGCAGCAGCCCGGAGACTAGGGGCACAGATACGCAGTATTTT. Its protein is CASSSPETRGTDTQYF.